This TCR beta chain was captured in a study of regulatory T cells in long-lasting Graves disease. Findings and limits, study-wide: Persistent cases of Graves' showed reduced TCR diversity relative to newly diagnosed patients. Persistent disease was characterized by preferential usage of TRBV28, TRBJ1-2 and TRBJ2-5. What was studied was peripheral blood only, and not thyroid tissue.

The CDR3 is 11 residues long. V was trimmed by 6 bases and J by 14 bases, leaving 11 bases between them. CDR1 MDHEN and CDR2 SYDVKM come from the germline V gene. This clonotype was detected a few times. Its antigen is unknown. As for time point: persistent/refractory GD, antithyroid drugs over 5 years with positive TRAb. The TCR library used RNA extracted from PBMCs. From an endocrinology department in Xi'an, China, came the patients. Arm-PCR of CDR3 regions with iRepertoire HTBI primers generated TCR beta libraries. TCRdb reanalysed the multiplex PCR reads using MiXCR and keeps one entry per CDR3 protein. The repertoire includes more than 650,000 distinct CDR3 sequences, 25% to 30% of them detected once, and around 42% sits in the top ten.

The chain has TRBV28 and TRBJ1-6; D is undetermined. The TCR originated in a female donor with Graves disease. The starting material was peripheral blood mononuclear cells (PBMCs), obtained when the disease was refractory, from a patient treated with antithyroid drugs. The chain's CDR3 is CASSRGVSLHF. CDR3 DNA: TGTGCCAGCAGCCGAGGCGTGTCCCTCCACTTT.